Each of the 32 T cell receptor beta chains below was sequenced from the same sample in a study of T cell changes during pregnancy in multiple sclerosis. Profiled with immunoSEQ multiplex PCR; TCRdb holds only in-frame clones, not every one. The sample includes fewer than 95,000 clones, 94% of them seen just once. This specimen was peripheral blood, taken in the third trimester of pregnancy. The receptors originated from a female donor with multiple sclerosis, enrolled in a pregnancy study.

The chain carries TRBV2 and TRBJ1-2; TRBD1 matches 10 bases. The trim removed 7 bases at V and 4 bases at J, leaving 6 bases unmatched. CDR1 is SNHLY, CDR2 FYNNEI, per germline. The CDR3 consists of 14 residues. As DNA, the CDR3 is TGTGCCAGCATGCGACAGGGGGCCTTCTATGGCTACACCTTC. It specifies CASMRQGAFYGYTF.

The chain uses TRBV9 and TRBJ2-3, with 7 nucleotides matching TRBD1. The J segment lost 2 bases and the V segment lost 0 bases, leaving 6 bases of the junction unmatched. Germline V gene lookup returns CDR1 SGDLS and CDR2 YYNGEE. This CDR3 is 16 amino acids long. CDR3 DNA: TGTGCCAGCAGCGTAGATGACAGGGTCCTCACAGATACGCAGTATTTT. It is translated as CASSVDDRVLTDTQYF.

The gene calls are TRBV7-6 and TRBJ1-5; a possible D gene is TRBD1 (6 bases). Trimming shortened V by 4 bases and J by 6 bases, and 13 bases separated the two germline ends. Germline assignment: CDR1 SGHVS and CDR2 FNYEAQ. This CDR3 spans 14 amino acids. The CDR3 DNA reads TGTGCCAGCAGCTCATCCTCAGGGGTTCAGCCCCAGCATTTT. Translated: CASSSSSGVQPQHF.

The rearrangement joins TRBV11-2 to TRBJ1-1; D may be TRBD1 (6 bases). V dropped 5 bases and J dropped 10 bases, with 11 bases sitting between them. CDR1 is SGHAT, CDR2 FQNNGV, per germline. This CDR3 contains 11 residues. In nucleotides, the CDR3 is TGTGCCAGCAGCACAGGGAGAGTAGCTTTCTTT. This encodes CASSTGRVAFF.

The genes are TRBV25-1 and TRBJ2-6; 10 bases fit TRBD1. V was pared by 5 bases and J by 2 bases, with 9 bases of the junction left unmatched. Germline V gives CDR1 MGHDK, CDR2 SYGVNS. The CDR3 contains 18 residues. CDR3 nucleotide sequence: TGTGCCAGCAGTCCATGGGGGACAGGGGCACCTGGGGCCAACGTCCTGACTTTC. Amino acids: CASSPWGTGAPGANVLTF.

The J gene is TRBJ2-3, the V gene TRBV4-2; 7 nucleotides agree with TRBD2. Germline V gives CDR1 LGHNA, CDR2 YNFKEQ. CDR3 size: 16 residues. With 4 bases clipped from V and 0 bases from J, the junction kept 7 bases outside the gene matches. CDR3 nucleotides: TGTGCCAGCAGCCCCCGGGACTACTCTAGCACAGATACGCAGTATTTT. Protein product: CASSPRDYSSTDTQYF.

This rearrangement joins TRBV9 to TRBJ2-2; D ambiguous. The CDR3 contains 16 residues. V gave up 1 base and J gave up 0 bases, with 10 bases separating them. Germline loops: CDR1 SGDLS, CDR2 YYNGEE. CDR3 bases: TGTGCCAGCAGCGTATTGGCAGAAACGAACACCGGGGAGCTGTTTTTT. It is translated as CASSVLAETNTGELFF.

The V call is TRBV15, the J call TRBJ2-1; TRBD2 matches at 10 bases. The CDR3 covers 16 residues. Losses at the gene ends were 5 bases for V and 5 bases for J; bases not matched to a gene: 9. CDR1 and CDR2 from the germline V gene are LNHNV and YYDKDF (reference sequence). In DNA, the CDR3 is TGTGCCACCAGCCCCCCGGTAGCGGGAGGCAACAATGAGCAGTTCTTC. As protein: CATSPPVAGGNNEQFF.

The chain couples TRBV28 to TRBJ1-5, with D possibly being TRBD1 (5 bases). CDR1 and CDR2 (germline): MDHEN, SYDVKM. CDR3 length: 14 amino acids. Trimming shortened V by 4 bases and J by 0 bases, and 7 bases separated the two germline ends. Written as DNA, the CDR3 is TGTGCCAGCAGTTCGACAGCTAGCAATCAGCCCCAGCATTTT. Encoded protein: CASSSTASNQPQHF. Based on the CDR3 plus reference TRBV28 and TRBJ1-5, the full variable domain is DVKVTQSSRYLVKRTGEKVFLECVQDMDHENMFWYRQDPGLGLRLIYFSYDVKMKEKGDIPEGYSVSREKKERFSLILESASTNQTSMYLCASSSTASNQPQHFGDGTRLSIL.

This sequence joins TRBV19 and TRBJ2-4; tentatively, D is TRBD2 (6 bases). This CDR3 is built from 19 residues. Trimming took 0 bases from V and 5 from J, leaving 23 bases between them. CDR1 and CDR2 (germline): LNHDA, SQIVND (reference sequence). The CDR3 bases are TGTGCCAGTAGTATAGATCGCCAGGGAGGTTTTTTAGCGGAAAACATTCAGTACTTC. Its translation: CASSIDRQGGFLAENIQYF.

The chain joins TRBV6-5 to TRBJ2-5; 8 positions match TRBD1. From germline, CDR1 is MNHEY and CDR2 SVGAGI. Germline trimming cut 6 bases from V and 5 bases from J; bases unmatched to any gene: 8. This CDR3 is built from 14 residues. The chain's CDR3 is CASRATGAQETQYF. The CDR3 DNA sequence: TGTGCCAGCAGGGCGACAGGGGCCCAGGAGACCCAGTACTTC.

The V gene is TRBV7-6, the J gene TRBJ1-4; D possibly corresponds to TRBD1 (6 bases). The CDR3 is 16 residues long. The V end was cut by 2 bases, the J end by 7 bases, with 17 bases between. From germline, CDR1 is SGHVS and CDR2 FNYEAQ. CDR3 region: CASSLFSQGQGEKLFF. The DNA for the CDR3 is TGTGCCAGCAGCTTATTCTCCCAGGGGCAAGGTGAAAAACTGTTTTTT.

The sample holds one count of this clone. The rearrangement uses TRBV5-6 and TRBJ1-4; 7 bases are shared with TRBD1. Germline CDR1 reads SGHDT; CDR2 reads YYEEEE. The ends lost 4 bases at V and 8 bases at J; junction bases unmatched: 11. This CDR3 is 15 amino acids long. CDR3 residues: CASSPGQVVREKLFF. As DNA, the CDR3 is TGTGCCAGCAGCCCCGGACAGGTTGTAAGAGAAAAACTGTTTTTT.

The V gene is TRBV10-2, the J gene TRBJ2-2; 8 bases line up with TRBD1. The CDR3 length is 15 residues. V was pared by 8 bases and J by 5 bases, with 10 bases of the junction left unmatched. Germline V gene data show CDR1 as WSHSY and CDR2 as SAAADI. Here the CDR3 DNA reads TGCGCCAGCTCCCCGGGGACAGGTCTTACCGGGGAGCTGTTTTTT. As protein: CASSPGTGLTGELFF.

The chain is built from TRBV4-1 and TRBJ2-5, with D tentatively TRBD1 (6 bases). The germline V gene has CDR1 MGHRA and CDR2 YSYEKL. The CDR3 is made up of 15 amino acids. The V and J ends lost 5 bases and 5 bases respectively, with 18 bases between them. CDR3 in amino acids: CASSTSQGLWETQYF. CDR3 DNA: TGCGCCAGCAGCACTTCGCAGGGGCTATGGGAGACCCAGTACTTC.

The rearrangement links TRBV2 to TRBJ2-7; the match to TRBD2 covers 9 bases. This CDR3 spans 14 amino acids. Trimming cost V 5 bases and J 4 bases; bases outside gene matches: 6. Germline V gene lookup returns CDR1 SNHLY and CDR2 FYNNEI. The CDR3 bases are TGTGCCAGCAGTTCAAGGACTAGCGTGTACGAGCAGTACTTC. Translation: CASSSRTSVYEQYF.

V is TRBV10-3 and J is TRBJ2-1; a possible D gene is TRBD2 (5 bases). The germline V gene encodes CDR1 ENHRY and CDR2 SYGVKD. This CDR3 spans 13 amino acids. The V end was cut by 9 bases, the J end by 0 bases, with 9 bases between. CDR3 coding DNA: TGTGCCATTGGACTTGGCTCCTACAATGAGCAGTTCTTC. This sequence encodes CAIGLGSYNEQFF.

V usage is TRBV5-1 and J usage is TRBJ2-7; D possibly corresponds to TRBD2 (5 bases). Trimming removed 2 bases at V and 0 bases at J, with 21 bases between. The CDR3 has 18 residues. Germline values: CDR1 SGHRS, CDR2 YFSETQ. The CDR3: CASSLERSTVGGSYEQYF. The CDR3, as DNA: TGCGCCAGCAGCTTAGAGAGGAGCACCGTAGGAGGCTCCTACGAGCAGTACTTC.

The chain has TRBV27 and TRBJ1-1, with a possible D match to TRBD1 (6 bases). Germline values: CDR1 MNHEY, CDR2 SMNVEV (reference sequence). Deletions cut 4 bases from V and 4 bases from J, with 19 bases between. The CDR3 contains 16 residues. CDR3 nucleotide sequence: TGTGCCAGCAGTTCGGGATCCAGGGGAAGATTCACTGAAGCTTTCTTT. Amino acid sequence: CASSSGSRGRFTEAFF.

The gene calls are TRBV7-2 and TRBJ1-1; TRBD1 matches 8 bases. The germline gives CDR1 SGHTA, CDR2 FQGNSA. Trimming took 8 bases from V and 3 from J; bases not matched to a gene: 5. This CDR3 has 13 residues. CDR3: CASRGQGDTEAFF. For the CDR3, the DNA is TGTGCCAGCCGAGGACAGGGCGACACTGAAGCTTTCTTT.

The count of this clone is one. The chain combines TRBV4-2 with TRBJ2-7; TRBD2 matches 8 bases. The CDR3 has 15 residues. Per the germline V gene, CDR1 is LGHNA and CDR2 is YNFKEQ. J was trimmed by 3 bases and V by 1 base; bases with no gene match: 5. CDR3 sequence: CASSQGLREDYEQYF. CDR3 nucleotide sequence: TGTGCCAGCAGCCAAGGTCTGCGGGAGGACTACGAGCAGTACTTC.

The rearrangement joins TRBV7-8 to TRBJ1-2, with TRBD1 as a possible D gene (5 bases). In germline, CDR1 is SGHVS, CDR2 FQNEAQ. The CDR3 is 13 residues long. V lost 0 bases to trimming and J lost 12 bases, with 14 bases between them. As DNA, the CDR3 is TGTGCCAGCAGCTTAGCTCCTTGGGGGGGGAACACCTTC. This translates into CASSLAPWGGNTF.

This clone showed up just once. The CDR3: CASSMGLGAYEQYF. CDR3 nucleotide sequence: TGTGCCAGCAGCATGGGACTAGGAGCCTACGAGCAGTACTTC. The chain employs TRBV7-2 and TRBJ2-7, with 8 bases fitting TRBD2. CDR1 SGHTA and CDR2 FQGNSA come from the germline V gene. J lost 2 bases, V lost 5 bases, and 5 bases had no gene match. CDR3 length equals 14 residues.

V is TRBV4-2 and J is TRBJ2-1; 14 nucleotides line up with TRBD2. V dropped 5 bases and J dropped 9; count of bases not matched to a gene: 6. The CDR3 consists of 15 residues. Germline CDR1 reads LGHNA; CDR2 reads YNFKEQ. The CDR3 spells CASSVGLAGGSEQFF. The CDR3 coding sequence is TGTGCCAGCAGCGTAGGACTAGCGGGAGGCAGTGAGCAGTTCTTC.

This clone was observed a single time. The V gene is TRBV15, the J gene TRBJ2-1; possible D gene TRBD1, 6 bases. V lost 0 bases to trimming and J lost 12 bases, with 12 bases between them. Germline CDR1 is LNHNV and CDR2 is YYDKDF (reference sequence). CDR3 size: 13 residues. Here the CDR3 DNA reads TGTGCCACCAGCAGAGATAGGGGGTTTGGGCAGTTCTTC. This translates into CATSRDRGFGQFF.

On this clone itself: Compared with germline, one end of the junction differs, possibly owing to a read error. CDR3 DNA sequence: TGTGCTAGCAGCTTAGATACAGGGCGGGAGCAGTACTTC. It translates to CASSLDTGREQYF. The rearrangement joins TRBV7-7 to TRBJ2-7, with D maybe TRBD1 (6 bases). The germline V gene encodes CDR1 SSHAT and CDR2 FNYEAQ (reference sequence). CDR3 size: 13 residues.

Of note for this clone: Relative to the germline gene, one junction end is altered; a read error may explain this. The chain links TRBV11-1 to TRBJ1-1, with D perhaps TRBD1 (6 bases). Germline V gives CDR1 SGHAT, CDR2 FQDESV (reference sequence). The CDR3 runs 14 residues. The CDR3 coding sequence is TGTGCCAGCAGGCTTAATCCCCTGCAGGGGCCCTCTTTATTT. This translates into CASRLNPLQGPSLF.

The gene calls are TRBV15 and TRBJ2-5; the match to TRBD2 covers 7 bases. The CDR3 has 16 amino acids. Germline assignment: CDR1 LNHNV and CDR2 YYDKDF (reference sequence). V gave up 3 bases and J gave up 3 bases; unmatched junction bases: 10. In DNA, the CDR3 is TGTGCCACCAGCAGGGGGAGGAGCGGGACTGAAGAGACCCAGTACTTC. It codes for CATSRGRSGTEETQYF. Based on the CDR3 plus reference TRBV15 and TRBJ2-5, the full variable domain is DAMVIQNPRYQVTQFGKPVTLSCSQTLNHNVMYWYQQKSSQAPKLLFHYYDKDFNNEADTPDNFQSRRPNTSFCFLDIRSPGLGDTAMYLCATSRGRSGTEETQYFGPGTRLLVL.

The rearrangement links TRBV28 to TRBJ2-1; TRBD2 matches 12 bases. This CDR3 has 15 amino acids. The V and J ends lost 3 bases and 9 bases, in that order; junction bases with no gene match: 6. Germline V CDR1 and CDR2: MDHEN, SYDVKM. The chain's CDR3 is CASSLASGRAGEQFF. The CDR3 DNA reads TGTGCCAGCAGTTTGGCTAGCGGGAGGGCTGGTGAGCAGTTCTTC.

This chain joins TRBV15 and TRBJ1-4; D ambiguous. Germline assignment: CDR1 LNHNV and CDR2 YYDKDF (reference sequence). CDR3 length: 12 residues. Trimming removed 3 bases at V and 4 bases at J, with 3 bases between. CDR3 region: CATSSSNEKLFF. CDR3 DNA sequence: TGTGCCACCAGCAGCAGTAATGAAAAACTGTTTTTT.

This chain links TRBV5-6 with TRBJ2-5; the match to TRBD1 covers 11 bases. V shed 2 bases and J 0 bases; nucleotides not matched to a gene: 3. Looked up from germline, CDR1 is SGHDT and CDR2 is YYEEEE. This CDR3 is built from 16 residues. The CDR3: CASSFGQGAYQETQYF. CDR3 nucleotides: TGTGCCAGCAGCTTCGGACAGGGGGCGTACCAAGAGACCCAGTACTTC.

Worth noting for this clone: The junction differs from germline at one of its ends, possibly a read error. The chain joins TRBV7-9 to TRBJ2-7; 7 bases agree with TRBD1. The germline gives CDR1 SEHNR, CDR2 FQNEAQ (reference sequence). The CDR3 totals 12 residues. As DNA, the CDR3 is TGTGCCAGCAGCTTACAGTCTGGGACAGAATCGTTC. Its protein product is CASSLQSGTESF.